The source of this TCR beta chain is a study of cytomegalovirus exposure and HLA in healthy donors. With 4 bases removed from V and 7 bases from J, the gap between germline ends came to 8 bases. Germline V CDR1 and CDR2: SGHNT, YYREEE (reference sequence). The CDR3 is 11 residues long. To note about this clone: The antigen is unknown.

The study's findings and limits: In a later analysis, most CMV-associated TCR beta chains appeared HLA-restricted. There were three CMV-associated chains whose specificity for CMV antigens was confirmed in vitro.

Vbeta (60) and Jbeta (13) primers were used in the PCR. TCRdb keeps only in-frame clones here, not all; method: immunoSEQ multiplex PCR. The sample has 120,000 to 150,000 clones; almost 85% are singletons. V and J are TRBV5-4 and TRBJ2-5; the D is unclear. The receptor was derived from a man between 25 and 39 years old in good health and CMV-seropositive. The material sequenced was PBMCs. The DNA of the CDR3 is TGTGCCAGCAGCAATTCGAGGACCCAGTACTTC. Its protein is CASSNSRTQYF.